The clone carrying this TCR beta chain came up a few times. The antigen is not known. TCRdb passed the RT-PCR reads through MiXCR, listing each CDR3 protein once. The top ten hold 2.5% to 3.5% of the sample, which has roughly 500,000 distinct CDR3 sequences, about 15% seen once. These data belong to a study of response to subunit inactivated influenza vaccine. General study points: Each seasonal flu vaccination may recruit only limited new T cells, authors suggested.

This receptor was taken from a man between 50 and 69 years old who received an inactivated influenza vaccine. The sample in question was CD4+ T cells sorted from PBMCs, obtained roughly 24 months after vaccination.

DNA of the CDR3: TGTGCCAGCAGCCAAGCCGGGTTTCACTATGGCTACACCTTC. This codes for CASSQAGFHYGYTF. The genes are TRBV3-1 and TRBJ1-2, with no clear D. Germline V lookup: CDR1 LGHDT, CDR2 YNNKEL (reference sequence). V lost 1 base and J lost 3, with 9 bases in between. This CDR3 is 14 amino acids long. Complete variable domain (other parts from reference TRBV3-1 and TRBJ1-2): DTAVSQTPKYLVTQMGNDKSIKCEQNLGHDTMYWYKQDSKKFLKIMFSYNNKELIINETVPNRFSPKSPDKAHLNLHINSLELGDSAVYFCASSQAGFHYGYTFGSGTRLTVV.